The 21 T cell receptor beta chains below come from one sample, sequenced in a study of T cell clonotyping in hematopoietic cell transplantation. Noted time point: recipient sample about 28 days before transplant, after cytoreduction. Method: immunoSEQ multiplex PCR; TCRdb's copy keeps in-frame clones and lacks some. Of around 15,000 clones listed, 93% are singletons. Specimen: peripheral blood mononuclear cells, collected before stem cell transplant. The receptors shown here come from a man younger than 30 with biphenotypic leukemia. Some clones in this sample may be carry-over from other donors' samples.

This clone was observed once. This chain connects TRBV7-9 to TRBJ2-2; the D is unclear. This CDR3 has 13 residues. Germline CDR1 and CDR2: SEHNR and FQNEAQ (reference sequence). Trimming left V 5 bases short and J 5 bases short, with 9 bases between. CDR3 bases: TGTGCCAGCAGCCAGTCTGAGACCGGGGAGCTGTTTTTT. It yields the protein CASSQSETGELFF. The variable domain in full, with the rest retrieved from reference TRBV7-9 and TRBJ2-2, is DTGVSQNPRHKITKRGQNVTFRCDPISEHNRLYWYRQTLGQGPEFLTYFQNEAQLEKSRLLSDRFSAERPKGSFSTLEIQRTEQGDSAMYLCASSQSETGELFFGEGSRLTVL.

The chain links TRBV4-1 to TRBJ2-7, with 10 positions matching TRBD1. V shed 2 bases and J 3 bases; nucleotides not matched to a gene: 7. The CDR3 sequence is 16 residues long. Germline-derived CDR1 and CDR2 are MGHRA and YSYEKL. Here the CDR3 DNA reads TGCGCCAGCAGCCAACCCTCGACAGGGGGCGACTACGAGCAGTACTTC. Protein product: CASSQPSTGGDYEQYF.

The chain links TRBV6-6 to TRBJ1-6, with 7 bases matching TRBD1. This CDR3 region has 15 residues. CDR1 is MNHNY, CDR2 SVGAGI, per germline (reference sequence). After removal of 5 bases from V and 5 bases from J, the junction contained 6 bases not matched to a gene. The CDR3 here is CASSALGTDNSPLHF. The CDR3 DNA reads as TGTGCCAGCAGTGCCTTAGGGACAGATAATTCACCCCTCCACTTT.

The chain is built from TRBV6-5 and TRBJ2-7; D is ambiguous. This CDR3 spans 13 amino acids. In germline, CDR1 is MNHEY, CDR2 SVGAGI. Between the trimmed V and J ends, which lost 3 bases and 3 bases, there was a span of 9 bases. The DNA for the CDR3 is TGTGCCAGCAGTTATACTCGGAACTACGAGCAGTACTTC. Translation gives CASSYTRNYEQYF.

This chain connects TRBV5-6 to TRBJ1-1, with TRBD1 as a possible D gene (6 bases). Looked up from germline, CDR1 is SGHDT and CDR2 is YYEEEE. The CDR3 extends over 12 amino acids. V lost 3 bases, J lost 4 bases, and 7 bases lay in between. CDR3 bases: TGTGCCAGCAGCTGGGGGGCCACTGAAGCTTTCTTT. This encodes CASSWGATEAFF.

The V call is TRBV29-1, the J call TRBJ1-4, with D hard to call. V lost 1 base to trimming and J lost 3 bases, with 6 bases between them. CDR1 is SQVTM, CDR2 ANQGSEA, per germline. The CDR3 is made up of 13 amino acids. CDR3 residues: CSVEGEANEKLFF. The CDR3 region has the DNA TGCAGCGTTGAAGGTGAAGCTAATGAAAAACTGTTTTTT.

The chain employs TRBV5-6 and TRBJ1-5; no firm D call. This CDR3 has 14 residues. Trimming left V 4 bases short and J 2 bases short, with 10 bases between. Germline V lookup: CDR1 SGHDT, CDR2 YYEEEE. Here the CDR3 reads CASSEGYGNQPQHF. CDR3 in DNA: TGTGCCAGCAGCGAGGGATATGGCAATCAGCCCCAGCATTTT.

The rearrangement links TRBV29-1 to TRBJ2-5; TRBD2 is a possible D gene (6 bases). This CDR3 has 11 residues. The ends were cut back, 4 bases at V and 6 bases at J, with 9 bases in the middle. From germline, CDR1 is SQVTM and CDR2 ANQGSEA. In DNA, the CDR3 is TGCAGCGTTGTAGGGAGGCAGACCCAGTACTTC. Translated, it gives CSVVGRQTQYF.

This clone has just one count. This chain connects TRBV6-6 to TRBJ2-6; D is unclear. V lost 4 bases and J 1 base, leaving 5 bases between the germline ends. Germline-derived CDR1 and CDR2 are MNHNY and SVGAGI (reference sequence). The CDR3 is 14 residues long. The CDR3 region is CASSSASGANVLTF. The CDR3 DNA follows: TGTGCCAGCAGTTCTGCATCTGGGGCCAACGTCCTGACTTTC.

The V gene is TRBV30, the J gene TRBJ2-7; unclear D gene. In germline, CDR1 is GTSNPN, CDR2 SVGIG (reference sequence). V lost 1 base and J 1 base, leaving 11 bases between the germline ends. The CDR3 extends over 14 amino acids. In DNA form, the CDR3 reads TGTGCCTGGAGTGCTGGGGTTGGATCCTACGAGCAGTACTTC. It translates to CAWSAGVGSYEQYF.

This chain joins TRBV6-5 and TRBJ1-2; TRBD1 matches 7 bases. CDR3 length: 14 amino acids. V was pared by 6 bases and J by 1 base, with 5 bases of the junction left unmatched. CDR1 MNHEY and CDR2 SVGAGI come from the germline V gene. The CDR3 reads CASRRRDSNYGYTF. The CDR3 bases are TGTGCCAGCAGACGACGGGACAGTAACTATGGCTACACCTTC.

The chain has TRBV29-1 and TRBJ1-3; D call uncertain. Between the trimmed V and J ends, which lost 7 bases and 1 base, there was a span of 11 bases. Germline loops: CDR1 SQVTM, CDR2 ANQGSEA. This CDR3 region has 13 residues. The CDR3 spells CSASEQSGNTIYF. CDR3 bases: TGCAGCGCCTCGGAGCAATCTGGAAACACCATATATTTT. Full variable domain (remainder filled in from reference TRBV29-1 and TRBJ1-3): SAVISQKPSRDICQRGTSLTIQCQVDSQVTMMFWYRQQPGQSLTLIATANQGSEATYESGFVIDKFPISRPNLTFSTLTVSNMSPEDSSIYLCSASEQSGNTIYFGEGSWLTVV.

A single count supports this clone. The CDR3 bases are TGTGCCAGTAGGGACATGGACAGTATGTGGGGGAACACTGAAGCTTTCTTT. It translates to CASRDMDSMWGNTEAFF. The chain links TRBV19 to TRBJ1-1, with D tentatively TRBD1 (6 bases). This CDR3 region has 17 residues. Trimming left V 6 bases short and J 1 base short, with 21 bases between. Germline values: CDR1 LNHDA, CDR2 SQIVND (reference sequence).

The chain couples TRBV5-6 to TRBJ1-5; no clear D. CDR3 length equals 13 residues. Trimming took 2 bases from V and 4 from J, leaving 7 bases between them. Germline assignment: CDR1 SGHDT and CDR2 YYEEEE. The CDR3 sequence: CASSFARNQPQHF. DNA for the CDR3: TGTGCCAGCAGCTTCGCACGAAATCAGCCCCAGCATTTT.

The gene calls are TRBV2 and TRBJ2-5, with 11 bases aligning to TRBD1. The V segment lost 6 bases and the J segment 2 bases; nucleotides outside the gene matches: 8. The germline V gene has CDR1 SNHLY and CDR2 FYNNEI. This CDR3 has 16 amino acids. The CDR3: CASRRTGGAGQETQYF. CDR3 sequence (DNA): TGTGCCAGCAGACGGACAGGGGGCGCCGGACAAGAGACCCAGTACTTC.

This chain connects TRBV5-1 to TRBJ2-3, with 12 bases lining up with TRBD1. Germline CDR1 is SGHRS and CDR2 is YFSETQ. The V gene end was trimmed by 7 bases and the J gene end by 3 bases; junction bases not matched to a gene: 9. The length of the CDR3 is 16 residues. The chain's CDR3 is CASYRGQGAGTDTQYF. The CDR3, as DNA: TGCGCCAGCTATAGGGGACAGGGGGCTGGAACAGATACGCAGTATTTT.

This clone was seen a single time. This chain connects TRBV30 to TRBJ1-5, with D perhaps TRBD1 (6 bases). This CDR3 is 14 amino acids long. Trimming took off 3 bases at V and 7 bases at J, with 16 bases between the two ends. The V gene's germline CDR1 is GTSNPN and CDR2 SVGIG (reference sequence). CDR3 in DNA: TGTGCCTGGAGCCTCTCGACAGGTGAGCAGCCCCAGCATTTT. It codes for CAWSLSTGEQPQHF.

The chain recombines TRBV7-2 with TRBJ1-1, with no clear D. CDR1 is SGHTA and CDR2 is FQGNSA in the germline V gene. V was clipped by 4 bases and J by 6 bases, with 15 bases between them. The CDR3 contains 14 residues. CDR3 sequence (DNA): TGTGCCAGCAGCTCCTCTTGGGCAGATTCTGAAGCTTTCTTT. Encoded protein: CASSSSWADSEAFF.

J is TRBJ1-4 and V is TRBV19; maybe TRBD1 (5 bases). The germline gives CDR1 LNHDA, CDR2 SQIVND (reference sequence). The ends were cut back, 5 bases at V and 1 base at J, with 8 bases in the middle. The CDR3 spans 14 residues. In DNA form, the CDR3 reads TGTGCCAGTAGTCGACAGATAACTAATGAAAAACTGTTTTTT. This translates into CASSRQITNEKLFF.

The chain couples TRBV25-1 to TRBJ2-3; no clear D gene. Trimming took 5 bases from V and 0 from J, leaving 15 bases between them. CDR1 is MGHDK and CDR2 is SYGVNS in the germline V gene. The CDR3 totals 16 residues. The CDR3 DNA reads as TGTGCCAGCAGTACTGGTGTGGAACCAAGCACAGATACGCAGTATTTT. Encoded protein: CASSTGVEPSTDTQYF.

The CDR3, as DNA: TGTGCCAGCAGTGAGCTAGCGGGGGGGGAGGGTGAGCAGTTCTTC. It translates to CASSELAGGEGEQFF. The rearrangement joins TRBV25-1 to TRBJ2-1, with 12 bases identical to TRBD2. V gave up 3 bases and J gave up 9 bases; unmatched junction bases: 6. The germline CDR1 and CDR2 sequences are MGHDK and SYGVNS. The length of the CDR3 is 15 residues.